The 30 T cell receptor beta chains given below trace back to one sample, sequenced in a study of blood T cell repertoires in COVID-19 (dated by TCRdb to 2019 to 2021). Receptor libraries were prepared by the immunoSEQ multiplex PCR assay. The source is immuneACCESS, and TCRdb retained only in-frame sequences with V and J called. Part of the clones is not carried over; for the studies checked, unresolved V genes explain less than half of this, and the remainder is unexplained. This sample is represented by over 85,000 clones; about 80% of them were singletons. The biggest ten clones account for about 4.1% of the sample. Sequencing input: peripheral blood. The source is a woman at least 80 years old with acute or convalescent COVID-19.

The V gene is TRBV5-6, the J gene TRBJ1-2; a possible D gene is TRBD1 (5 bases). The germline V and J ends were trimmed by 0 bases and 4 bases, with 10 bases remaining between them. CDR1 is SGHDT, CDR2 YYEEEE, per germline. This CDR3 is 14 amino acids long. CDR3 nucleotides: TGTGCCAGCAGCTTGGGACAGCAGATCTATGGCTACACCTTC. Amino acid sequence: CASSLGQQIYGYTF.

The chain carries TRBV12-3 or TRBV12-4 and TRBJ2-5; perhaps TRBD1 as D (7 bases). The germline V and J ends were trimmed by 6 bases and 5 bases, with 13 bases remaining between them. This CDR3 contains 13 residues. CDR3 loop: CASREGARETQYF. The DNA of the CDR3 is TGTGCCAGCAGGGAGGGGGCGCGGGAGACCCAGTACTTC.

This chain connects TRBV3-1 (or the pseudogene TRBV3-2) to TRBJ2-5; 9 bases align to TRBD1. The V gene's germline CDR1 is LGHDT and CDR2 YNNKEL (reference sequence). V lost 6 bases, J lost 5 bases, and 10 bases stayed unmatched. The CDR3 contains 15 residues. The CDR3 DNA reads TGTGCCAGCAGGCCTCAAACAGGGGGCCGTGAGACCCAGTACTTC. Its protein is CASRPQTGGRETQYF.

The rearrangement joins TRBV4-2 to TRBJ2-3, with 9 bases matching TRBD2. J lost 4 bases, V lost 1 base, and 6 bases had no gene match. The CDR3 spans 16 residues. Germline V lookup: CDR1 LGHNA, CDR2 YNFKEQ. The CDR3: CASSQGGLAAPDTQYF. The CDR3 DNA is TGTGCCAGCAGCCAAGGGGGACTAGCTGCCCCAGATACGCAGTATTTT.

The genes are TRBV2 and TRBJ2-2; D is perhaps TRBD1 (5 bases). CDR3 length: 15 amino acids. V lost 3 bases and J lost 6, with 14 bases in between. Per germline, CDR1 SNHLY and CDR2 FYNNEI. The DNA for the CDR3 is TGTGCCAGCAGTGACATTCAGGGTTATGCCGGGGAGCTGTTTTTT. This translates into CASSDIQGYAGELFF.

The chain recombines TRBV2 with TRBJ1-1; 9 bases fit TRBD1. CDR1 SNHLY and CDR2 FYNNEI come from the germline V gene. The V segment lost 3 bases and the J segment 5 bases; nucleotides outside the gene matches: 4. The CDR3 has 14 amino acids. The CDR3 nucleotides read TGTGCCAGCAGTGAGGGACAGGGATGGACTGAAGCTTTCTTT. This codes for CASSEGQGWTEAFF.

Remarks on this clone: In the same sample, other DNA sequences code for this CDR3. The chain combines TRBV5-1 with TRBJ2-7; 11 nucleotides line up with TRBD2. The CDR3 is made up of 15 amino acids. Trimming at V came to 4 bases and at J to 4 bases, leaving 7 bases not matched to a gene. Looked up from germline, CDR1 is SGHRS and CDR2 is YFSETQ. Written as DNA, the CDR3 is TGCGCCAGCAGCCTCGCACTAGCGGGAGTATACGAGCAGTACTTC. Its protein product is CASSLALAGVYEQYF.

In this sample, this clone turned up a few times. The chain uses TRBV24-1 and TRBJ1-1; 7 nucleotides line up with TRBD1. CDR3 length: 14 amino acids. Germline-derived CDR1 and CDR2 are KGHDR and SFDVKD. The V segment lost 3 bases and the J segment 3 bases; nucleotides outside the gene matches: 3. CDR3 residues: CATSDPQGDTEAFF. For the CDR3, the DNA is TGTGCCACCAGTGATCCCCAGGGGGACACTGAAGCTTTCTTT.

The V call is TRBV19, the J call TRBJ1-1; D might be TRBD1 (6 bases). Deletions cut 5 bases from V and 5 bases from J, with 15 bases between. The CDR3 is 14 residues long. Looked up from germline, CDR1 is LNHDA and CDR2 is SQIVND (reference sequence). The CDR3 protein is CASSVDSDRTEAFF. In nucleotides, the CDR3 is TGTGCCAGTAGTGTGGACAGCGATAGGACTGAAGCTTTCTTT. The full variable domain, with the rest looked up from reference TRBV19 and TRBJ1-1, is DGGITQSPKYLFRKEGQNVTLSCEQNLNHDAMYWYRQDPGQGLRLIYYSQIVNDFQKGDIAEGYSVSREKKESFPLTVTSAQKNPTAFYLCASSVDSDRTEAFFGQGTRLTVV.

This clone was seen a handful of times. The chain recombines TRBV7-3 with TRBJ1-1; TRBD1 is a possible D gene (6 bases). V was clipped by 6 bases and J by 4 bases, with 12 bases between them. Per the germline V gene, CDR1 is SGHTA and CDR2 is FQGTGA. The CDR3 sequence is 13 residues long. CDR3 residues: CASRAGALTEAFF. The DNA of the CDR3 is TGTGCCAGCAGAGCGGGGGCGCTCACTGAAGCTTTCTTT.

This clone turned up a few times. The CDR3 region has the DNA TGCGCCAGCAGCCAAGGGTCGGGGGTCTATGGCTACACCTTC. Its translation is CASSQGSGVYGYTF. The chain employs TRBV4-1 and TRBJ1-2, with D tentatively TRBD1 (5 bases). The CDR3 is made up of 14 amino acids. CDR1 and CDR2 (germline): MGHRA, YSYEKL. V lost 1 base, J lost 4 bases, and 10 bases lay in between.

This chain joins TRBV4-2 and TRBJ2-5; TRBD2 is a possible D gene (6 bases). V lost 4 bases to trimming and J lost 5 bases, with 17 bases between them. The germline V gene has CDR1 LGHNA and CDR2 YNFKEQ. The CDR3 consists of 15 residues. This CDR3 is CASSRRRGDIETQYF. Here the CDR3 DNA reads TGTGCCAGCAGCCGAAGGAGGGGCGATATCGAGACCCAGTACTTC.

The chain has TRBV30 and TRBJ2-7; 9 positions agree with TRBD1. With 4 bases clipped from V and 4 bases from J, the junction kept 11 bases outside the gene matches. This CDR3 has 15 residues. CDR1 and CDR2 (germline): GTSNPN, SVGIG (reference sequence). CDR3 residues: CAWTIQQGAGYEQYF. The CDR3 coding sequence is TGTGCCTGGACCATACAACAGGGGGCCGGGTACGAGCAGTACTTC.

The count of this clone is one. The V and J genes are TRBV6-2 or TRBV6-3 and TRBJ1-1, with TRBD1 identical over 8 bases. Per germline, CDR1 MNHEY and CDR2 SVGEGT. This CDR3 comprises 15 residues. V shed 6 bases and J 11 bases; nucleotides not matched to a gene: 17. The CDR3 here is CASSVPGGHGVRAFF. As DNA, the CDR3 is TGTGCCAGCAGCGTCCCAGGGGGCCACGGAGTTCGCGCTTTCTTT.

This chain uses TRBV3-1 (or the pseudogene TRBV3-2) with TRBJ1-4; the D is unclear. CDR3 length: 14 residues. V lost 1 base and J lost 8, with 11 bases in between. Germline V gene sequence: CDR1 LGHDT, CDR2 YNNKEL (reference sequence). In DNA form, the CDR3 reads TGTGCCAGCAGCCAAGTTCCTCTGGAGGAAAAACTGTTTTTT. Its protein is CASSQVPLEEKLFF.

This rearrangement joins TRBV4-2 to TRBJ2-3; 13 bases map to TRBD2. J lost 5 bases, V lost 0 bases, and 2 bases had no gene match. CDR1 and CDR2 (germline): LGHNA, YNFKEQ. The CDR3 loop spans 16 amino acids. The CDR3 region has the DNA TGTGCCAGCAGCCAAGATCGGACTAGCGGGAGAGATACGCAGTATTTT. Protein sequence: CASSQDRTSGRDTQYF.

The V call is TRBV10-3, the J call TRBJ1-5; D may be TRBD1 (5 bases). The CDR3 runs to 17 residues. The germline V gene has CDR1 ENHRY and CDR2 SYGVKD. V dropped 6 bases and J dropped 2 bases, with 20 bases sitting between them. This CDR3 reads CAISPGSSSTGNQPQHF. The CDR3 region has the DNA TGTGCCATCAGCCCCGGGTCCTCCTCGACAGGCAATCAGCCCCAGCATTTT.

The V and J genes are TRBV20-1 and TRBJ2-3; possibly TRBD2 for D (6 bases). This CDR3 has 11 residues. Between the trimmed V and J ends, which lost 6 bases and 8 bases, there was a span of 12 bases. Per the germline V gene, CDR1 is DFQATT and CDR2 is SNEGSKA (reference sequence). CDR3: CSAPLGGTQYF. The CDR3 DNA reads TGCAGTGCACCGTTGGGGGGTACGCAGTATTTT.

The chain has TRBV18 and TRBJ2-7; 8 bases map to TRBD1. The CDR3 is 13 amino acids. V lost 2 bases, J lost 6 bases, and 3 bases stayed unmatched. Looked up from germline, CDR1 is KGHSH and CDR2 is LQKENI. The DNA of the CDR3 is TGTGCCAGCTCACCAGGGACAGGAGGCGAGCAGTACTTC. Amino acids: CASSPGTGGEQYF.

For the CDR3, the DNA is TGTGCCAGCTCTCTACTGCTAACAGATACGCAGTATTTT. Translation: CASSLLLTDTQYF. V and J are TRBV18 and TRBJ2-3; the D is unclear. V was trimmed by 6 bases and J by 3 bases, leaving 10 bases between them. The CDR3 loop spans 13 amino acids. CDR1 is KGHSH, CDR2 LQKENI, per germline.

The gene calls are TRBV2 and TRBJ1-1; 8 nucleotides line up with TRBD1. The CDR3 sequence is 15 residues long. Germline V CDR1 and CDR2: SNHLY, FYNNEI. The junction had 9 bases not matched to a gene; V was cut back by 5 bases and J by 4 bases. CDR3: CASSSGQGMGTEAFF. The CDR3 DNA is TGTGCCAGCAGTTCCGGACAGGGCATGGGCACTGAAGCTTTCTTT.

The rearrangement uses TRBV28 and TRBJ2-7, with 11 bases that match TRBD2. After removal of 4 bases from V and 10 bases from J, the junction contained 3 bases not matched to a gene. There are 12 residues in the CDR3. Germline CDR1 and CDR2: MDHEN and SYDVKM. The CDR3 loop is CASSYTSGRQYF. The CDR3 DNA follows: TGTGCCAGCAGTTATACTAGCGGGAGACAGTACTTC. Full variable domain (remainder filled in from reference TRBV28 and TRBJ2-7): DVKVTQSSRYLVKRTGEKVFLECVQDMDHENMFWYRQDPGLGLRLIYFSYDVKMKEKGDIPEGYSVSREKKERFSLILESASTNQTSMYLCASSYTSGRQYFGPGTRLTVT.

The chain has TRBV7-9 and TRBJ2-3, with 9 bases matching TRBD2. This CDR3 has 15 residues. V dropped 7 bases and J dropped 4; count of bases not matched to a gene: 9. The germline CDR1 and CDR2 sequences are SEHNR and FQNEAQ (reference sequence). The CDR3 loop is CASTPQAGGADTQYF. For the CDR3, the DNA is TGTGCCAGCACCCCCCAGGCGGGGGGGGCAGATACGCAGTATTTT.

The gene calls are TRBV5-4 and TRBJ2-3; 8 bases map to TRBD2. V dropped 1 base and J dropped 3; count of bases not matched to a gene: 7. This CDR3 region has 16 residues. Germline V gene sequence: CDR1 SGHNT, CDR2 YYREEE (reference sequence). CDR3 residues: CASSLSLSGSTDTQYF. The CDR3 DNA reads TGTGCCAGCAGCTTGAGTTTAAGCGGGAGTACAGATACGCAGTATTTT.

This chain uses TRBV19 with TRBJ2-3; 12 bases agree with TRBD2. Germline lookup yields CDR1 LNHDA and CDR2 SQIVND (reference sequence). V shed 9 bases, J shed 3 bases, and the junction held 7 bases outside the gene matches. The CDR3 runs 15 residues. The CDR3 is CASRTSGAATDTQYF. In DNA form, the CDR3 reads TGTGCCAGCAGGACTAGCGGGGCGGCAACAGATACGCAGTATTTT.

With regard to this clone: The junction differs from germline at one of its ends, possibly a read error. This CDR3 reads CASSLGTGANSEAFF. CDR3 bases: TGCGCCAGCAGCTTGGGGACAGGGGCGAACTCTGAAGCTTTCTTT. This chain connects TRBV5-1 to TRBJ1-1; the match to TRBD1 covers 9 bases. Germline V gene data show CDR1 as SGHRS and CDR2 as YFSETQ. This CDR3 region has 15 residues.

V usage is TRBV28 and J usage is TRBJ1-2; 9 bases line up with TRBD1. The CDR3 has 13 amino acids. Germline V gene data show CDR1 as MDHEN and CDR2 as SYDVKM. The V gene end was trimmed by 5 bases and the J gene end by 8 bases; junction bases not matched to a gene: 6. The CDR3 sequence is CASSRGQGTGYTF. The CDR3 DNA sequence: TGTGCCAGCAGTCGGGGACAGGGAACGGGCTACACCTTC.

The chain uses TRBV6-2 or TRBV6-3 and TRBJ2-4; D is uncertain. This CDR3 has 15 amino acids. Germline CDR1 is MNHEY and CDR2 is SVGEGT. Trimming cost V 0 bases and J 0 bases, with 6 bases left between them. CDR3 in DNA: TGTGCCAGCAGTTACTCGGAGCTAGCCAAAAACATTCAGTACTTC. Residues: CASSYSELAKNIQYF.

The DNA for the CDR3 is TGTGCCAGCAGCTTAGAGACAGGGAGCTACAATGAGCAGTTCTTC. Protein sequence: CASSLETGSYNEQFF. This chain connects TRBV7-6 to TRBJ2-1; 7 positions agree with TRBD1. This CDR3 comprises 15 residues. Germline CDR1 reads SGHVS; CDR2 reads FNYEAQ. The junction had 3 bases not matched to a gene; V was cut back by 1 base and J by 3 bases. The whole variable domain, filled in from reference TRBV7-6 and TRBJ2-1, reads GAGVSQSPRYKVTKRGQDVALRCDPISGHVSLYWYRQALGQGPEFLTYFNYEAQQDKSGLPNDRFSAERPEGSISTLTIQRTEQRDSAMYRCASSLETGSYNEQFFGPGTRLTVL.

The genes are TRBV5-1 and TRBJ2-3, with 10 nucleotides matching TRBD1. V lost 3 bases, J lost 5 bases, and 6 bases stayed unmatched. CDR1 and CDR2 (germline): SGHRS, YFSETQ. The CDR3 covers 15 residues. This CDR3 reads CASSSWGTGVDTQYF. In nucleotides, the CDR3 is TGCGCCAGCAGCTCATGGGGGACAGGGGTAGATACGCAGTATTTT. The full variable domain, its missing parts supplied by reference TRBV5-1 and TRBJ2-3, is KAGVTQTPRYLIKTRGQQVTLSCSPISGHRSVSWYQQTPGQGLQFLFEYFSETQRNKGNFPGRFSGRQFSNSRSEMNVSTLELGDSALYLCASSSWGTGVDTQYFGPGTRLTVL.